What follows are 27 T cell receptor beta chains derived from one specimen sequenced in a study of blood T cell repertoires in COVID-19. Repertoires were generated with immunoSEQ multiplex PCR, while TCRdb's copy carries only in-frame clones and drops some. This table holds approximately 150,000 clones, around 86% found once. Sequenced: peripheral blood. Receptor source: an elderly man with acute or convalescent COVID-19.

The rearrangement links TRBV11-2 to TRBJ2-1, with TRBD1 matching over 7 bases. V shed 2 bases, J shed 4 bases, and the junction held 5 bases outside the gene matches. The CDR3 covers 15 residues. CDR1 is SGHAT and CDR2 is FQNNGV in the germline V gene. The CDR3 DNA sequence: TGTGCCAGCAGCTTATCCGCAGGGGGATACAATGAGCAGTTCTTC. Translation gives CASSLSAGGYNEQFF.

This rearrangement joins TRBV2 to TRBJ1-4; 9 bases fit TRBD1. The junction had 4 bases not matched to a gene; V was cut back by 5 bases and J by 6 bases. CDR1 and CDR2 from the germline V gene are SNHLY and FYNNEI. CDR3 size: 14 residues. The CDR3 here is CASSYRGPDEKLFF. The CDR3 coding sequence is TGTGCCAGCAGTTACAGGGGGCCTGATGAAAAACTGTTTTTT. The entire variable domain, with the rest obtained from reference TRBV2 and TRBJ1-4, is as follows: EPEVTQTPSHQVTQMGQEVILRCVPISNHLYFYWYRQILGQKVEFLVSFYNNEISEKSEIFDDQFSVERPDGSNFTLKIRSTKLEDSAMYFCASSYRGPDEKLFFGSGTQLSVL.

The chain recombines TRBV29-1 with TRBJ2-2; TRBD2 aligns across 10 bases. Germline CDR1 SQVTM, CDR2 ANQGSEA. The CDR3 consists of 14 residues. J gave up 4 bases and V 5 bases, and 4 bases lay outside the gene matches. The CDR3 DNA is TGCAGCGTTAGCGGGGGGGCCTCCACCGGGGAGCTGTTTTTT. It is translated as CSVSGGASTGELFF.

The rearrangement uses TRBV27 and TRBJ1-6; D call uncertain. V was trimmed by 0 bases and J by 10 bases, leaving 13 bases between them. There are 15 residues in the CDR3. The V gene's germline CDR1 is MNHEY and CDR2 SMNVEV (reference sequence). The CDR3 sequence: CASSLSLGRGSPLHF. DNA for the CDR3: TGTGCCAGCAGTTTATCCCTGGGTAGAGGATCACCCCTCCACTTT.

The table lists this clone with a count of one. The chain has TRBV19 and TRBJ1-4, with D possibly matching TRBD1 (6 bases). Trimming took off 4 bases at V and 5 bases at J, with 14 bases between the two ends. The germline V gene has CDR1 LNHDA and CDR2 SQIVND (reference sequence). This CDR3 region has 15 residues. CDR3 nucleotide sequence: TGTGCCAGTAGTACCTGGACAGTAGGAAATGAAAAACTGTTTTTT. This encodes CASSTWTVGNEKLFF.

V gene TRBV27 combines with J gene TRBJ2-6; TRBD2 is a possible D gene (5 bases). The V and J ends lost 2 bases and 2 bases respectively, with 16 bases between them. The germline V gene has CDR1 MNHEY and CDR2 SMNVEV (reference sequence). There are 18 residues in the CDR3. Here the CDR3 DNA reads TGTGCCAGCAGTTTAGGTCGGGGTTCCGGTACTGGGGCCAACGTCCTGACTTTC. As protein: CASSLGRGSGTGANVLTF.

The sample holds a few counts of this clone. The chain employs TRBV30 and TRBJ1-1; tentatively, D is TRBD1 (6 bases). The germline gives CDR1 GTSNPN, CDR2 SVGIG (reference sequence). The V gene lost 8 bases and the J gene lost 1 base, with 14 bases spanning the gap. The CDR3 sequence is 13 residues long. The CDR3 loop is CAQGGLGNTEAFF. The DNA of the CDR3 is TGTGCCCAAGGGGGTTTGGGGAACACTGAAGCTTTCTTT.

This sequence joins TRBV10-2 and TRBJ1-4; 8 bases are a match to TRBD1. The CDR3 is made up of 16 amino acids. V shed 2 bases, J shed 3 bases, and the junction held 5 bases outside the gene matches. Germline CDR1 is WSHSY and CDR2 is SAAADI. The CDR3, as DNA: TGCGCCAGCAGTGAGCCCCGGACAGGGTCTAATGAAAAACTGTTTTTT. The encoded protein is CASSEPRTGSNEKLFF.

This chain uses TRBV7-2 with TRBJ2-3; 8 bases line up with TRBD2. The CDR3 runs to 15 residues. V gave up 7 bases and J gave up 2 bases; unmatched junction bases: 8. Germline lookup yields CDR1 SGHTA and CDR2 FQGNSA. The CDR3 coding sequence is TGTGCCAGCACCCGATGGCGGGGGGACACAGATACGCAGTATTTT. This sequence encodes CASTRWRGDTDTQYF.

The CDR3 bases are TGTGCCTGGAGTAGTTCCTCGGGGCAGTACTTC. This translates into CAWSSSSGQYF. The chain employs TRBV30 and TRBJ2-7; no clear D gene. V was shortened by 2 bases and J by 9 bases, with 11 bases between the two germline ends. Germline V gene data show CDR1 as GTSNPN and CDR2 as SVGIG (reference sequence). The CDR3 is 11 amino acids.

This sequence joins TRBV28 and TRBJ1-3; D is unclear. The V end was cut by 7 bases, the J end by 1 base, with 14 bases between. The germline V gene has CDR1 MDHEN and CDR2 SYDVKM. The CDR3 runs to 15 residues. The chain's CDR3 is CASTPERVSGNTIYF. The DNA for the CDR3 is TGTGCCAGCACTCCCGAGCGGGTATCTGGAAACACCATATATTTT.

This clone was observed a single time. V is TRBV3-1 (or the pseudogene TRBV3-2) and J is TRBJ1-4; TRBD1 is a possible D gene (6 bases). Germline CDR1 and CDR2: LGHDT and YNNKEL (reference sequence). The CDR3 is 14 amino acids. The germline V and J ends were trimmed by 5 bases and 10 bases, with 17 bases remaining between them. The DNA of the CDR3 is TGTGCCAGCAGCGAGAAGGGACATAAGGGAAAACTGTTTTTT. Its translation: CASSEKGHKGKLFF.

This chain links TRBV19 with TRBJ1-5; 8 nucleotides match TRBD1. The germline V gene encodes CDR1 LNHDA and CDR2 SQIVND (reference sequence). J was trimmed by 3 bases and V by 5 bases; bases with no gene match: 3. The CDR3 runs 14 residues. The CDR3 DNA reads TGTGCCAGTAGTTCGACAGGGGCCAATCAGCCCCAGCATTTT. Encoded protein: CASSSTGANQPQHF.

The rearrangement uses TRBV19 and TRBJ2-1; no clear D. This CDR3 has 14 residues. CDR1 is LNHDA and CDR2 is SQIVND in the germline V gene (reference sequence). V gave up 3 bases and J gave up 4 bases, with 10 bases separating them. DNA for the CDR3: TGTGCCAGTAGTATTCGGTACAGATACAATGAGCAGTTCTTC. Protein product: CASSIRYRYNEQFF.

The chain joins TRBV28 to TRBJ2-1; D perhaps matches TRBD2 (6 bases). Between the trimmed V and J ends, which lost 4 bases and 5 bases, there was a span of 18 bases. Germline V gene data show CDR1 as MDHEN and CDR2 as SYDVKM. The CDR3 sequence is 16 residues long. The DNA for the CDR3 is TGTGCCAGCAGTTATGGCGGCGGGACTTCTCACAATGAGCAGTTCTTC. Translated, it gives CASSYGGGTSHNEQFF.

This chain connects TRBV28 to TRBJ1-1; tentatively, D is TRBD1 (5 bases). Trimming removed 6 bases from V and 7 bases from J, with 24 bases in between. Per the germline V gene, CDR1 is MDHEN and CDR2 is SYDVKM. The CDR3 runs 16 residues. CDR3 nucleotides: TGTGCCAGCAGCTCAGGAACCCCAAGCGCCGGGGGTGAAGCTTTCTTT. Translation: CASSSGTPSAGGEAFF.

The CDR3 loop is CASSTGTSGMVGDEQFF. The CDR3 coding sequence is TGTGCCAGCAGCACGGGGACTAGCGGGATGGTAGGCGATGAGCAGTTCTTC. The V and J genes are TRBV5-4 and TRBJ2-1; 13 bases are a match to TRBD2. The CDR3 spans 17 residues. Germline CDR1 and CDR2: SGHNT and YYREEE (reference sequence). V trimming: 4 bases; J trimming: 8 bases; junction bases outside the gene matches: 12.

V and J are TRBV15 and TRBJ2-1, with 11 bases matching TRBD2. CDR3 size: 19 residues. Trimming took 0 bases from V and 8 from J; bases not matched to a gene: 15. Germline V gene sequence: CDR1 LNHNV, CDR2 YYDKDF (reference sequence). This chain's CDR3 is CATSRDLAGGNRRGDEQFF. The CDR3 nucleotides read TGTGCCACCAGCAGAGATTTAGCGGGGGGGAATCGGCGCGGCGATGAGCAGTTCTTC.

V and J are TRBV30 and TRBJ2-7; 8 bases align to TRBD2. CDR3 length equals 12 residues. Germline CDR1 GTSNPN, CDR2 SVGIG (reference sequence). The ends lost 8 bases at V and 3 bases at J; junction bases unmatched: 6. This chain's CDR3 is CARGGENYEQYF. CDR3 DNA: TGTGCCCGGGGGGGCGAGAACTACGAGCAGTACTTC.

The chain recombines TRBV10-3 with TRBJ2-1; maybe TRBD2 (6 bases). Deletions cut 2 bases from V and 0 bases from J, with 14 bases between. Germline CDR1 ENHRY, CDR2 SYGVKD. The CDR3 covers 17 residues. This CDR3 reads CAISEAWSGSSYNEQFF. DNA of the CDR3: TGTGCCATCAGTGAGGCCTGGAGCGGGTCCTCCTACAATGAGCAGTTCTTC.

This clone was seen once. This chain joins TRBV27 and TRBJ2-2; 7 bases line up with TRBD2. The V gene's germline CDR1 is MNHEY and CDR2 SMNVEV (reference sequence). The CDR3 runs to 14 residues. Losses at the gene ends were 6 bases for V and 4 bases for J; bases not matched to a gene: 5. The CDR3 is CASRKRESTGELFF. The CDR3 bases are TGTGCCAGCAGAAAGCGGGAAAGCACCGGGGAGCTGTTTTTT.

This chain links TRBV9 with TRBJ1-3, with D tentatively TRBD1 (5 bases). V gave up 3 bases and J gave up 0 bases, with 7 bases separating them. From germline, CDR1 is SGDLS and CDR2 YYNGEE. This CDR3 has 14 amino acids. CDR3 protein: CASSGGLSGNTIYF. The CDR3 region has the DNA TGTGCCAGCAGCGGGGGCCTCTCTGGAAACACCATATATTTT.

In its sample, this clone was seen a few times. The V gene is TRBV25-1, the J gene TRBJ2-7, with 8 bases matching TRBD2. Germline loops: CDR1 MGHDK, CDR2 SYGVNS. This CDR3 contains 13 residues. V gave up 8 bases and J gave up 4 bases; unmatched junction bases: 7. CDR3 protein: CASGTSVRYEQYF. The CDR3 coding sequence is TGTGCCAGCGGGACTAGTGTTCGGTACGAGCAGTACTTC.

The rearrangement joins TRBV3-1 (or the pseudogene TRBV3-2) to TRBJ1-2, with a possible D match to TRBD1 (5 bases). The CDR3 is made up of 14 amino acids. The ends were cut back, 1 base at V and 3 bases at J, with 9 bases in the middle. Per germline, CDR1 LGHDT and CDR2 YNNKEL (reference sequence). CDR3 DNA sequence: TGTGCCAGCAGCCAAGTTGACAGAGACTATGGCTACACCTTC. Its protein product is CASSQVDRDYGYTF.

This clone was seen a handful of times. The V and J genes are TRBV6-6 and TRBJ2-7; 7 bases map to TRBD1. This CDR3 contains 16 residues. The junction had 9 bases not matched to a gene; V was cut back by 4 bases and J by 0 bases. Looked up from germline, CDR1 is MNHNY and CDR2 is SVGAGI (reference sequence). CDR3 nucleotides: TGTGCCAGCAGTTTCCGGGACAGCCTTAGCTCCTACGAGCAGTACTTC. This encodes CASSFRDSLSSYEQYF.

CDR3 DNA: TGCGCCAGCAGTTTCACGGACAGCGGGACTAGGGCCTACGAGCAGTACTTC. Translating it yields CASSFTDSGTRAYEQYF. J is TRBJ2-7 and V is TRBV5-1; TRBD2 matches 8 bases. Germline assignment: CDR1 SGHRS and CDR2 YFSETQ. CDR3 length: 17 residues. With V trimmed by 5 bases and J by 2 bases, 15 bases remained unmatched.

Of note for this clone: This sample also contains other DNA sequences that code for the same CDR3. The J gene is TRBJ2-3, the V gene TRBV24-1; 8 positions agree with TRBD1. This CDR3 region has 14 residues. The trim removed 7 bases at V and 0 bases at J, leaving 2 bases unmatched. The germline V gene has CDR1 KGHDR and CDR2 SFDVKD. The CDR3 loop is CATSRQGSTDTQYF. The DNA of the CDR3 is TGTGCCACCAGCCGACAGGGGAGCACAGATACGCAGTATTTT.